The 6 T cell receptor beta chains presented below share a single source sample, sequenced in a study of blood T cells in healthy people across ages (dated by TCRdb to between 2015 and 2016). Library creation used 5' RACE. For sequencing, an Illumina HiSeq 2500 was employed. A second PCR of roughly 7 to 11 cycles was performed with a sample-barcoded 5' primer and a J-beta primer mix. TCRdb redid the processing of the public reads, applying fastp at Q25 and MiXCR, and retained in-frame beta chains. Every CDR3 protein is listed once, alongside the most common genes and DNA of its rows. In all, the sample holds about 830,000 distinct CDR3 sequences, and around two thirds of those were seen once. In total, the top ten clones hold about 30% of the sample. What was sequenced was blood. The receptor source for this set is a young man in good health.

The chain joins TRBV20-1 to TRBJ2-1; 12 nucleotides line up with TRBD2. Per the germline V gene, CDR1 is DFQATT and CDR2 is SNEGSKA (reference sequence). The V segment lost 6 bases and the J segment 1 base; nucleotides outside the gene matches: 4. The CDR3 is 15 amino acids. CDR3 DNA sequence: TGCAGTGCAGAGACTAGCGGGGGTTCCTACAATGAGCAGTTCTTC. Protein: CSAETSGGSYNEQFF.

The rearrangement uses TRBV14 and TRBJ1-1; D unresolved. This CDR3 is built from 14 residues. Germline loops: CDR1 SGHDN, CDR2 FVKESK. V was clipped by 4 bases and J by 1 base, with 10 bases between them. This CDR3 is CASSRAAWNTEAFF. The CDR3 bases are TGTGCCAGCAGCCGGGCAGCTTGGAACACTGAAGCTTTCTTT.

This clonotype was detected many times. The V and J genes are TRBV6-5 and TRBJ2-7; no clear D. Germline lookup yields CDR1 MNHEY and CDR2 SVGAGI. V lost 6 bases, J lost 5 bases, and 8 bases lay in between. This CDR3 is 11 amino acids long. CDR3 loop: CASREGHEQYF. CDR3 in DNA: TGTGCCAGCAGGGAAGGGCACGAGCAGTACTTC.

The J gene is TRBJ2-3, the V gene TRBV2; 7 bases map to TRBD2. CDR3 length equals 16 residues. With V trimmed by 3 bases and J by 1 base, 7 bases remained unmatched. Per germline, CDR1 SNHLY and CDR2 FYNNEI. The CDR3, as DNA: TGTGCCAGCAGTGAGGATGGCGGGGGAGGCACAGATACGCAGTATTTT. Translated, it gives CASSEDGGGGTDTQYF.

This chain connects TRBV9 to TRBJ2-7; 8 nucleotides align to TRBD1. Losses at the gene ends were 0 bases for V and 3 bases for J; bases not matched to a gene: 5. CDR3 size: 15 residues. Per the germline V gene, CDR1 is SGDLS and CDR2 is YYNGEE. CDR3 in DNA: TGTGCCAGCAGCGTAGAGGGACAGGCGAGCTACGAGCAGTACTTC. It codes for CASSVEGQASYEQYF.

The J gene is TRBJ1-2, the V gene TRBV30, with a weak D call TRBD1 (5 bases). Germline V CDR1 and CDR2: GTSNPN, SVGIG (reference sequence). Trimming cost V 1 base and J 0 bases, with 9 bases left between them. The CDR3 consists of 14 residues. CDR3: CAWSGDGPNYGYTF. The CDR3 nucleotides are TGTGCCTGGAGTGGGGACGGACCTAACTATGGCTACACCTTC.